The clone carrying this T cell receptor beta chain was picked up a small number of times. Its matching antigen is unknown. This entry belongs to a study of blood T cells in healthy people across ages. Germline lookup yields CDR1 MNHEY and CDR2 SMNVEV (reference sequence). This CDR3 has 15 residues. Primed by a sample-barcoded 5' primer and a J-beta primer mix, a second PCR proceeded for 7 to 11 cycles. Every molecule of cDNA carried a tag from a template-switch adaptor with 12 random nucleotides. TCRdb itself ran the 5' RACE reads through MiXCR, one entry per CDR3 protein. The sample holds 2 million or so distinct CDR3 sequences, around 50% seen once. The study's findings and limits: Estimated diversity across one million T cells was deemed an underestimate. Reliance upon unsorted PBMCs precluded definitive naive versus antigen-experienced comparison.

The sequencing sample was made of blood. The TCR originated in a woman aged 35 to 49 in good health. The chain combines TRBV27 with TRBJ2-7, with D perhaps TRBD2 (7 bases). The last part of the DNA fits TRBJ2-5 better; the J call may be wrong. The CDR3 coding sequence is TGTGCCAGCAGTTTGAAACGGGGGGCTCAAGAGACCCAGTACTTC. It specifies CASSLKRGAQETQYF.